This T cell receptor (beta chain) was documented in a study of CD8 T cells in ankylosing spondylitis. CDR1 is SGHVS and CDR2 is FQNEAQ in the germline V gene. The germline V and J ends were trimmed by 4 bases and 0 bases, with 13 bases remaining between them. The CDR3 is 17 amino acids. Libraries of TCR beta came from quantitative 5'-RACE with molecular barcodes. TCRdb processed the 5' RACE reads anew with MiXCR; each CDR3 protein has one entry. The sample records roughly 140,000 distinct CDR3 sequences, 44% being singletons. The clonotype was recovered from a male donor with ankylosing spondylitis. The sample consisted of synovial fluid, either unsorted or a sorted T cell fraction (not recorded which). The V and J genes are TRBV7-8 and TRBJ2-6; D is ambiguous. The CDR3 loop reads CASSSRQPVSGANVLTF. Here the CDR3 DNA reads TGTGCCAGCAGCTCCAGACAACCAGTCTCTGGGGCCAACGTCCTGACTTTC.